These T cell receptor beta chains were read from a single sample in a study of beta chain features in type 1 diabetes. Profiling relied on immunoSEQ multiplex PCR, and the TCRdb table lists in-frame clones only, not all of them. The sample contains about 360,000 clones, roughly 12% of which appear only once. The sequencing input was naive CD4+ T cells from blood. These receptors all come from a man younger than 35 in good health. The CDR3 runs from the conserved cysteine through the conserved F or W. A D gene is named only where the DNA matches it firmly. Clone size appears in some rows only: once, few, many, or a class for an expanded clone.

j_call: TRBJ1-2; v_call: TRBV28; clone_size: .; d_call: .; cdr3_length: 14; cdr3_nt: TGTGCCAGCAGTTTAGTGGGCGCGGGAAATGGCTACACCTTC; cdr3_aa: CASSLVGAGNGYTF
j_call: TRBJ1-2; v_call: TRBV28; clone_size: .; d_call: .; cdr3_length: 13; cdr3_nt: TGTGCCAGCACGATGGGGGCGCGATATGGCTACACCTTC; cdr3_aa: CASTMGARYGYTF
j_call: TRBJ1-4; v_call: TRBV7-2; clone_size: few; d_call: .; cdr3_length: 14; cdr3_nt: TGTGCCAGCAGCTTTTCACGATCGGGTGAAAAACTGTTTTTT; cdr3_aa: CASSFSRSGEKLFF
j_call: TRBJ1-2; v_call: TRBV5-6; clone_size: few; d_call: .; cdr3_length: 15; cdr3_nt: TGTGCCAGCAGCTTGGACGTTTATACGGACTATGGCTACACCTTC; cdr3_aa: CASSLDVYTDYGYTF
j_call: TRBJ2-7; v_call: TRBV18; clone_size: .; d_call: .; cdr3_length: 15; cdr3_nt: TGTGCCAGCTCACCACTGGCTTACATCTTGGACGAGCAGTACTTC; cdr3_aa: CASSPLAYILDEQYF
j_call: TRBJ2-7; v_call: TRBV6-5; clone_size: .; d_call: .; cdr3_length: 13; cdr3_nt: TGTGCCAGCAGTTACCGTCGGGGCTACGAGCAGTACTTC; cdr3_aa: CASSYRRGYEQYF
j_call: TRBJ2-3; v_call: TRBV6-5; clone_size: few; d_call: .; cdr3_length: 11; cdr3_nt: TGTGCCAGCAGTCGAGGGGATACGCAGTATTTT; cdr3_aa: CASSRGDTQYF
j_call: TRBJ2-7; v_call: TRBV14; clone_size: few; d_call: TRBD1; cdr3_length: 14; cdr3_nt: TGTGCCAGCACCCCTGGGACAGGGGTCCACGAGCAGTACTTC; cdr3_aa: CASTPGTGVHEQYF
j_call: TRBJ2-1; v_call: TRBV5-4; clone_size: few; d_call: TRBD2; cdr3_length: 15; cdr3_nt: TGTGCCAGCAGCTCTCTAGCGGGAGTAAGTGATGAGCAGTTCTTC; cdr3_aa: CASSSLAGVSDEQFF
j_call: TRBJ2-2; v_call: TRBV28; clone_size: .; d_call: .; cdr3_length: 16; cdr3_nt: TGTGCCAGCAGTTTTGGTCTGGGCCGGTCCACCGGGGAGCTGTTTTTT; cdr3_aa: CASSFGLGRSTGELFF
j_call: TRBJ2-7; v_call: TRBV25-1; clone_size: .; d_call: .; cdr3_length: 14; cdr3_nt: TGTGCCAGCAGTCCCTTGGACACTGCCTACGAGCAGTACTTC; cdr3_aa: CASSPLDTAYEQYF
j_call: TRBJ2-6; v_call: TRBV27; clone_size: once; d_call: .; cdr3_length: 14; cdr3_nt: TGTGCCAGCAGTCCCCGGACAGGGGCCAACGTCCTGACTTTC; cdr3_aa: CASSPRTGANVLTF